A single T cell receptor beta chain is shown here with its context. Its antigen remains unknown. The germline CDR1 and CDR2 sequences are MNHEY and SMNVEV (reference sequence). The V end was cut by 4 bases, the J end by 6 bases, with 19 bases between. The CDR3 sequence is 15 residues long. This record comes from a study of CD8 T cells in ankylosing spondylitis. Study-wide points: Those disease-linked clones were CD8+; they were also relatively rare in peripheral blood. A TCR beta motif of roughly 8 highly homologous variants appeared characteristic of ankylosing spondylitis blood.

TCRdb reanalysed the 5' RACE reads using MiXCR and keeps one entry per CDR3 protein. The table has over 600,000 distinct CDR3 sequences, around a fifth seen once; the top ten hold about a fifth. The receptor was isolated from a male donor with ankylosing spondylitis. The V and J genes are TRBV27 and TRBJ2-7; the D call may be TRBD1 or TRBD2 (5 bases each). Material: blood, either unsorted or a sorted T cell fraction (not recorded which). CDR3 amino acids: CASSSPTAGKIEQYF. The CDR3 DNA reads TGTGCCAGCAGTTCCCCGACAGCCGGGAAAATCGAGCAGTACTTC.